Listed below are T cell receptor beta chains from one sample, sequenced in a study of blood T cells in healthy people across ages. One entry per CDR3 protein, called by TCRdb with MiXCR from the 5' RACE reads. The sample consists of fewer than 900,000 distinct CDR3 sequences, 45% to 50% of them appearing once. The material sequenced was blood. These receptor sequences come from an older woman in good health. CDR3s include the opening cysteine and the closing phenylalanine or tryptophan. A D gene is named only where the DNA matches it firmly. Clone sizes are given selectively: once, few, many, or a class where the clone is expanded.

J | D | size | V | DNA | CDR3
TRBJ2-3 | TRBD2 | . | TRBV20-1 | TGCAGTGCTAGACGGGGACTAGCGGGAGGAGATACGCAGTATTTT | CSARRGLAGGDTQYF
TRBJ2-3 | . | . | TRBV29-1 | TGCAGCGTTGAGATCGCTAGCAGCACAGATACGCAGTATTTT | CSVEIASSTDTQYF
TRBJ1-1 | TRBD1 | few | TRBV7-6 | TGTGCCAGCAGCTGGGGGACAGGGGGTACTGAAGCTTTCTTT | CASSWGTGGTEAFF
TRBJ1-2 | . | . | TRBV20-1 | TGCAGTGCTAGAGGGGTACAGAGGAATTACTACACCTTC | CSARGVQRNYYTF
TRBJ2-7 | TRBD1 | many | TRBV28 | TGTGCCAGCAGCCCACAGGGGGGTCGTGGCGAGCAGTACTTC | CASSPQGGRGEQYF
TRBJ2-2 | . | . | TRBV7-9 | TGTGCTAGCAGCCCGGGACTCAACACCGGGGAGCTGTTTTTT | CASSPGLNTGELFF
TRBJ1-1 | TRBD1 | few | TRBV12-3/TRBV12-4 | TGTGCCAGCAGCCCTTACGGGACAGAGAACACTGAAGCTTTCTTT | CASSPYGTENTEAFF
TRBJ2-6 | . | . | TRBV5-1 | TGCGCCAGCAGCCTTGGAGGTGGGGACAACGTCCTGACTTTC | CASSLGGGDNVLTF
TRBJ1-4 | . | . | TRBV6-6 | TGTGCCAGCACCTATCTGGACAGCAATGAAAAACTGTTTTTT | CASTYLDSNEKLFF
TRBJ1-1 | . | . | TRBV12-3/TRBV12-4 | TGTGCCAGCACAGGGGACGGGAACACTGAAGCTTTCTTT | CASTGDGNTEAFF
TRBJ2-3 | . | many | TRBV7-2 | TGTGCCAGCAGCTTTTATGGGGGCGGTGGGTCAGATACGCAGTATTTT | CASSFYGGGGSDTQYF
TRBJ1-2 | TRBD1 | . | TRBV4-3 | TGCGCCAGCAGCCAAGATTTGGCATTACAGGGGCTGTATGGCTACACCTTC | CASSQDLALQGLYGYTF
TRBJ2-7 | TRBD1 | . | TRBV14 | TGTGCCAGCGGAAACCGGGACAGGGGCTACGAGCAGTACTTC | CASGNRDRGYEQYF
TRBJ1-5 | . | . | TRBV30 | TGTGCCTGGAGTAGGGCTCACGGGCAGCCCCAGCATTTT | CAWSRAHGQPQHF
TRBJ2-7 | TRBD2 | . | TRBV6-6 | TGTGCCAGCAGTGGCCCGGGACTAGCGGGAGTTTTCGAGCAGTACTTC | CASSGPGLAGVFEQYF
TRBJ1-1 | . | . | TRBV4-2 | TGTGCCAGCAGCCAAGAGTCTGGCAGAACGAACACTGAAGCTTTCTTT | CASSQESGRTNTEAFF
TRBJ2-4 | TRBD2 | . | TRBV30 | TGTGCCTGGAGATCGGCGGGAGGGGGGTTGATGGAGCAGTACTTC | CAWRSAGGGLMEQYF
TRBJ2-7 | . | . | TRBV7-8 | TGTGCCAGCAGCCTACGACGGCAGTCTATCTCCTACGAGCAGTACTTC | CASSLRRQSISYEQYF
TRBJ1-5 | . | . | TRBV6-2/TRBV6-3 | TGTGCCAGCGGTTTAACAGATCAGCCCCAGCATTTT | CASGLTDQPQHF
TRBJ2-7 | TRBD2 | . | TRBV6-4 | TGTGCCAGCAGTGACTCCCCGACTAGCGGATATTACGAGCAGTACTTC | CASSDSPTSGYYEQYF
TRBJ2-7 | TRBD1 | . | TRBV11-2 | TGTGCCAGCAAGCCCGGGACAGGGTCCTACGAGCAGTACTTC | CASKPGTGSYEQYF
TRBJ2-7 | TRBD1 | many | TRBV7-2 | TGTGCCAGCAGGCCTACAGGGGTTGGCCTCGGGCAGTACTTC | CASRPTGVGLGQYF
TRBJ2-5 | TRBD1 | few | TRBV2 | TGTGCCTGCCAGAGCAGGGGGCGCGCCGAGACCCAGTACTTC | CACQSRGRAETQYF
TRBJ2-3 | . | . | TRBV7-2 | TGTGCCAGCAGCACGTACAGGGCTAGTACAGATACGCAGTATTTT | CASSTYRASTDTQYF
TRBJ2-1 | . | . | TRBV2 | TGTGCCAGCATTCACACTTGGGGCAATGAGCAGTTCTTC | CASIHTWGNEQFF
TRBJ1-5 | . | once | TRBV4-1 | TGCGCCAGCAGCCAAGGGGGGTCGAGCAATCAGCCCCAGCATTTT | CASSQGGSSNQPQHF
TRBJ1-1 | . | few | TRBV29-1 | TGCAGCGTTGACAGGGGCAACACTGAAGCTTTCTTT | CSVDRGNTEAFF
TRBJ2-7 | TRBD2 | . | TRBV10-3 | TGTGCCATTTCTGGGACTAGCGGCTCCTACGAGCAGTACTTC | CAISGTSGSYEQYF
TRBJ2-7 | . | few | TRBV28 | TGTGCCAGCAGTTTAAGCAGGTTCTCCTACGAGCAGTACTTC | CASSLSRFSYEQYF
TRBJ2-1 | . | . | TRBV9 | TGTGCCAGCAGCCCAACTAGCAGGAGCTCCTACAATGAGCAGTTCTTC | CASSPTSRSSYNEQFF
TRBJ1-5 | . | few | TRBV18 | TGTGCCAGCTCACCGGAGCTACAGGGTGGACAGCCCCAGCATTTT | CASSPELQGGQPQHF
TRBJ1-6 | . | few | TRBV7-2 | TGTGCCAGCAGCTCGACAGTTAATTCACCCCTCCACTTT | CASSSTVNSPLHF
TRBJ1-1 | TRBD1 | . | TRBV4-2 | TGTGCCAGCAGCCAACCCGAGACAGGGATTGGCACTGAAGCTTTCTTT | CASSQPETGIGTEAFF
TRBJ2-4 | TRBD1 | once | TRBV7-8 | TGTGCCAGCAGCAAGCCCGGGACAGCCAAAAACATTCAGAACTTC | CASSKPGTAKNIQNF
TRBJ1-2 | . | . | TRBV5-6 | TGTGCCAGCAGCCCCCCCGAGGGTCTCAGCACCTTC | CASSPPEGLSTF
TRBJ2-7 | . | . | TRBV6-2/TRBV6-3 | TGTGCCAGCAGTTACACGGGGTTCAACTACGAGCAGTACTTC | CASSYTGFNYEQYF